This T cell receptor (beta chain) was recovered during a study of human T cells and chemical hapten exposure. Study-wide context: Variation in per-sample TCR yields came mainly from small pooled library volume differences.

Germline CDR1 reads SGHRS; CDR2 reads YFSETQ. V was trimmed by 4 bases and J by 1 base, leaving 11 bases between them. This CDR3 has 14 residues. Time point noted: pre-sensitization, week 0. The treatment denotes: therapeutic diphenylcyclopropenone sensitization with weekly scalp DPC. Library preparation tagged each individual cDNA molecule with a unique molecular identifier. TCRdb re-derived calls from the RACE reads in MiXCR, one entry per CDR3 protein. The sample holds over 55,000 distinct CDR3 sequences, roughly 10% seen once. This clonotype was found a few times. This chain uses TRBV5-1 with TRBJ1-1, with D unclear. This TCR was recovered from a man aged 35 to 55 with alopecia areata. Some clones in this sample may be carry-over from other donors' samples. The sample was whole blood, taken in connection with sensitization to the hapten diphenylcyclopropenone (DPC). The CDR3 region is CASSPDGKNTEAFF. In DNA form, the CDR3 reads TGCGCCAGCAGCCCGGACGGAAAGAACACTGAAGCTTTCTTT.